The 28 T cell receptor beta chains below all came from one sample that was sequenced in a study of shared clonotypes between healthy human individuals. The data were produced by immunoSEQ multiplex PCR, yet TCRdb's version contains in-frame clones alone and is incomplete. The data show around 980,000 clones, 75% to 80% seen once. Material for sequencing was memory CD4+ T cells from PBMCs. Subset described: CD45RA-negative fraction. The origin of the receptors is a young man in good health. Some clones in this sample may be carry-over from other donors' samples.

This clone was seen just once. The J gene is TRBJ2-1, the V gene TRBV4-1, with 10 bases that match TRBD2. The CDR3 extends over 21 amino acids. Trimming cost V 0 bases and J 5 bases; bases outside gene matches: 19. Germline V gives CDR1 MGHRA, CDR2 YSYEKL. CDR3 loop: CASSQDIISGRLPLGDNEQFF. CDR3 coding DNA: TGCGCCAGCAGCCAAGATATAATTAGCGGGAGGCTACCTCTGGGGGACAATGAGCAGTTCTTC.

There are many counts of this clone. The genes are TRBV20-1 and TRBJ1-1; D unresolved. The length of the CDR3 is 11 residues. V was clipped by 6 bases and J by 2 bases, with 7 bases between them. Germline CDR1 is DFQATT and CDR2 is SNEGSKA (reference sequence). This CDR3 is CSAIFNTEAFF. The CDR3 region has the DNA TGCAGTGCCATATTTAACACTGAAGCTTTCTTT.

The chain joins TRBV11-3 to TRBJ2-7, with D uncertain. The CDR3 runs to 14 residues. Trimming stripped 8 bases from V and 0 bases from J, with 14 bases between. Per germline, CDR1 SGHNT and CDR2 YENEEA. The CDR3 here is CASSPGRGSYEQYF. For the CDR3, the DNA is TGTGCCAGCTCCCCAGGCAGAGGCTCCTACGAGCAGTACTTC.

The V call is TRBV18, the J call TRBJ2-5, with TRBD2 as a possible D gene (6 bases). CDR3 length: 15 amino acids. Germline V gene data show CDR1 as KGHSH and CDR2 as LQKENI. V gave up 6 bases and J gave up 1 base, with 15 bases separating them. The CDR3 is CASSQNGGTQETQYF. The CDR3 DNA reads TGTGCCAGCTCCCAAAATGGGGGGACCCAAGAGACCCAGTACTTC.

As DNA, the CDR3 is TGTGCCAGCAGTCTAGCCACAGATACGCAGTATTTT. Its protein product is CASSLATDTQYF. The chain carries TRBV7-6 and TRBJ2-3; tentative D call: TRBD2 (5 bases). This CDR3 is 12 amino acids long. V was trimmed by 6 bases and J by 2 bases, leaving 6 bases between them. The V gene's germline CDR1 is SGHVS and CDR2 FNYEAQ.

This clone was found a few times. The chain uses TRBV7-3 and TRBJ2-2; D might be TRBD1 (5 bases). CDR1 and CDR2 from the germline V gene are SGHTA and FQGTGA. V was pared by 6 bases and J by 6 bases, with 14 bases between. CDR3 length: 14 amino acids. This CDR3 is CASSPGSWAGELFF. The CDR3 nucleotides are TGTGCCAGCAGTCCAGGGTCGTGGGCCGGGGAGCTGTTTTTT.

V and J are TRBV6-6 and TRBJ2-7; D is perhaps TRBD2 (5 bases). V shed 6 bases and J shed 4 bases, with 16 bases lying between them. Germline CDR1 reads MNHNY; CDR2 reads SVGAGI (reference sequence). This CDR3 has 14 residues. CDR3 nucleotides: TGTGCCAGCAGGGAAGACGCCGAGGGATACGAGCAGTACTTC. Translated, it gives CASREDAEGYEQYF.

The V call is TRBV21-1, the J call TRBJ1-1; TRBD1, the table's D call, lacks a check against the DNA. TRBV21-1 is a recognized pseudogene. CDR3 length: 16 residues. CDR3 sequence reads: CASSKEGAGPNTEAFF. The CDR3 bases are TGTGCCAGCAGCAAAGAGGGGGCAGGCCCGAACACTGAAGCTTTCTTT.

The V call is TRBV9, the J call TRBJ1-4; D is unclear. V was trimmed by 4 bases and J by 7 bases, leaving 20 bases between them. Looked up from germline, CDR1 is SGDLS and CDR2 is YYNGEE. CDR3 length: 16 residues. CDR3 sequence reads: CASSPEGGRKGEKLFF. DNA of the CDR3: TGTGCCAGCAGCCCCGAGGGTGGGCGGAAGGGTGAAAAACTGTTTTTT.

The chain couples TRBV5-1 to TRBJ2-1; D is possibly TRBD2 (6 bases). The CDR3 length is 16 residues. The V end was cut by 4 bases, the J end by 2 bases, with 16 bases between. CDR1 and CDR2 (germline): SGHRS, YFSETQ. CDR3 DNA sequence: TGCGCCAGCAGCACGCCTAGCGTTCCCACCTACAATGAGCAGTTCTTC. This gives the protein CASSTPSVPTYNEQFF.

This clone came up once. V gene TRBV5-1 combines with J gene TRBJ2-7; 10 positions match TRBD2. V lost 3 bases, J lost 3 bases, and 9 bases stayed unmatched. CDR3 length: 16 residues. Germline V lookup: CDR1 SGHRS, CDR2 YFSETQ. CDR3 protein: CASSWGTSGESYEQYF. The DNA for the CDR3 is TGCGCCAGCAGCTGGGGAACTAGCGGGGAAAGCTACGAGCAGTACTTC.

The CDR3 sequence: CASSLGTPEQYF. CDR3 DNA: TGTGCCAGCAGCTTGGGGACCCCAGAGCAGTACTTC. The gene calls are TRBV5-5 and TRBJ2-7; D remains ambiguous. Trimming removed 0 bases from V and 7 bases from J, with 8 bases in between. Germline CDR1 SGHKS, CDR2 YYEKEE (reference sequence). The CDR3 runs to 12 residues.

The V and J genes are TRBV2 and TRBJ2-2; D is unclear. Germline CDR1 and CDR2: SNHLY and FYNNEI. The CDR3 is made up of 12 amino acids. V lost 6 bases and J 6 bases, leaving 8 bases between the germline ends. The CDR3, as DNA: TGTGCCAGCAGCCTCCCCCCCGGGGAGCTGTTTTTT. Amino acids: CASSLPPGELFF.

The chain is built from TRBV15 and TRBJ1-1; D gene uncertain. The length of the CDR3 is 14 residues. From germline, CDR1 is LNHNV and CDR2 YYDKDF (reference sequence). V was trimmed by 0 bases and J by 6 bases, leaving 11 bases between them. CDR3 DNA sequence: TGTGCCACCAGCAGAGATAACTCGAAGGCTGAAGCTTTCTTT. Translated, it gives CATSRDNSKAEAFF.

Turning to this clone: Germline and junction disagree at one end, which may indicate a read error. The chain employs TRBV7-2 and TRBJ2-7; D gene uncertain. This CDR3 is built from 14 residues. Germline assignment: CDR1 SGHTA and CDR2 FQGNSA. The CDR3 DNA reads as TGTGCCAGCAGCTTAGGGACGGTCTCCTGCGAGCAGTACTTC. This gives the protein CASSLGTVSCEQYF.

V usage is TRBV5-6 and J usage is TRBJ2-2, with 11 bases identical to TRBD2. CDR1 and CDR2 from the germline V gene are SGHDT and YYEEEE. The CDR3 contains 18 residues. J was trimmed by 7 bases and V by 4 bases; bases with no gene match: 15. CDR3 sequence (DNA): TGTGCCAGCAGCCGCTCACTAGCGGGAGCCCCTCTTTTCGGGGAGCTGTTTTTT. It is translated as CASSRSLAGAPLFGELFF.

This clone was observed once. This chain connects TRBV4-1 to TRBJ1-2, with D maybe TRBD1 (5 bases). Trimming shortened V by 4 bases and J by 4 bases, and 10 bases separated the two germline ends. Germline lookup yields CDR1 MGHRA and CDR2 YSYEKL. CDR3 length equals 13 residues. The CDR3 region has the DNA TGCGCCAGCAGCCCCCAGGGAGTCTATGGCTACACCTTC. This gives the protein CASSPQGVYGYTF.

The sample holds a few counts of this clone. This sequence joins TRBV28 and TRBJ2-2; TRBD2 might be the D (6 bases). There are 18 residues in the CDR3. The V gene lost 5 bases and the J gene lost 2 bases, with 21 bases spanning the gap. CDR1 and CDR2 (germline): MDHEN, SYDVKM. The CDR3 sequence: CASSTPSAGGANTGELFF. The CDR3 DNA sequence: TGTGCCAGCAGTACCCCCTCCGCTGGCGGGGCAAACACCGGGGAGCTGTTTTTT.

V and J are TRBV30 and TRBJ1-2; possibly TRBD1 for D (5 bases). From germline, CDR1 is GTSNPN and CDR2 SVGIG (reference sequence). The germline V and J ends were trimmed by 2 bases and 4 bases, with 14 bases remaining between them. This CDR3 has 14 amino acids. This chain's CDR3 is CAWSSGRVGYGYTF. The CDR3 DNA sequence: TGTGCCTGGAGTTCGGGCAGGGTGGGCTATGGCTACACCTTC.

There are a few counts of this clone. This chain links TRBV28 with TRBJ2-3, with 9 bases that match TRBD2. V gave up 11 bases and J gave up 2 bases; unmatched junction bases: 8. From germline, CDR1 is MDHEN and CDR2 SYDVKM. The CDR3 loop spans 14 amino acids. In nucleotides, the CDR3 is TGTGCCTCAATGACTAGCGGCGACACAGATACGCAGTATTTT. Amino acids: CASMTSGDTDTQYF.

The J gene is TRBJ1-2, the V gene TRBV28; D not resolved. Germline V gives CDR1 MDHEN, CDR2 SYDVKM. The CDR3 spans 14 residues. V lost 7 bases, J lost 0 bases, and 12 bases lay in between. Here the CDR3 DNA reads TGTGCCAGCAACTTGGGCGGAGCTAACTATGGCTACACCTTC. Encoded protein: CASNLGGANYGYTF.

This chain joins TRBV6-6 and TRBJ2-1; perhaps TRBD1 as D (6 bases). Deletions cut 2 bases from V and 5 bases from J, with 13 bases between. This CDR3 is built from 15 residues. In germline, CDR1 is MNHNY, CDR2 SVGAGI (reference sequence). The CDR3 protein is CASSYGGGPDNEQFF. CDR3 coding DNA: TGTGCCAGCAGTTACGGGGGCGGGCCCGACAATGAGCAGTTCTTC.

V gene TRBV7-3 combines with J gene TRBJ2-7, with 8 bases that match TRBD1. The CDR3 loop spans 14 amino acids. Germline CDR1 reads SGHTA; CDR2 reads FQGTGA. The V and J ends lost 6 bases and 7 bases, in that order; junction bases with no gene match: 11. As DNA, the CDR3 is TGTGCCAGCAGTCCCCGGACAGGGTCCCGTGAGCAGTACTTC. Translated: CASSPRTGSREQYF.

On this clone: The sample contains more than one DNA sequence encoding this CDR3. This rearrangement joins TRBV18 to TRBJ2-3; the D is unclear. There are 12 residues in the CDR3. CDR1 and CDR2 (germline): KGHSH, LQKENI. V gave up 2 bases and J gave up 4 bases, with 4 bases separating them. The CDR3, as DNA: TGTGCCAGCTCACCAAGAGCAGATACGCAGTATTTT. Residues: CASSPRADTQYF.

This clone was seen a handful of times. Other nucleotide sequences from this sample produce the same CDR3. The chain joins TRBV9 to TRBJ2-5, with D perhaps TRBD1 (5 bases). V was clipped by 4 bases and J by 3 bases, with 10 bases between them. Germline V gene sequence: CDR1 SGDLS, CDR2 YYNGEE. The CDR3 has 13 residues. CDR3 nucleotides: TGTGCCAGCAGCTCTGGGGCGGAAGAGACCCAGTACTTC. Translating gives CASSSGAEETQYF.

This chain joins TRBV7-2 and TRBJ2-7, with D perhaps TRBD2 (6 bases). V was clipped by 3 bases and J by 3 bases, with 12 bases between them. The CDR3 contains 14 residues. Germline V lookup: CDR1 SGHTA, CDR2 FQGNSA. As DNA, the CDR3 is TGTGCCAGCAGCTTGGGGCTGGGGGGCTACGAGCAGTACTTC. This encodes CASSLGLGGYEQYF.

This CDR3 reads CASSLRSGRAGDEQFF. CDR3 DNA sequence: TGTGCCAGCAGCTTAAGGAGCGGGAGAGCGGGCGATGAGCAGTTCTTC. The chain has TRBV5-4 and TRBJ2-1, with 8 positions matching TRBD2. CDR3 length equals 16 residues. Germline CDR1 and CDR2: SGHNT and YYREEE (reference sequence). J lost 8 bases, V lost 2 bases, and 12 bases had no gene match.

This chain joins TRBV7-3 and TRBJ1-1; D not certain. Deletions cut 2 bases from V and 1 base from J, with 5 bases between. CDR3 length: 13 amino acids. The V gene's germline CDR1 is SGHTA and CDR2 FQGTGA. The CDR3 bases are TGTGCCAGCAGCTTAGGCTGGAACACTGAAGCTTTCTTT. This gives the protein CASSLGWNTEAFF. Drawing the rest from reference TRBV7-3 and TRBJ1-1, the complete variable domain is GAGVSQTPSNKVTEKGKYVELRCDPISGHTALYWYRQSLGQGPEFLIYFQGTGAADDSGLPNDRFFAVRPEGSVSTLKIQRTERGDSAVYLCASSLGWNTEAFFGQGTRLTVV.